The TCR beta chain described here comes from a study of shared clonotypes between healthy human individuals. Whole-study results and caveats: Roughly 4.7% was the fraction of naive CD4 clonotypes found shared across a few donors.

About this clone itself: Its antigen is not known.

As defined, naive CD8 cells were CD45RO-negative and positively selected for CCR7, with terminally differentiated effector memory CD45RA+ cells excluded. Healthy adults negative for HIV, lacking recent acute infections or vaccinations, served as donors. CDR1 and CDR2 from the germline V gene are SQVTM and ANQGSEA. Losses at the gene ends were 1 base for V and 15 bases for J; bases not matched to a gene: 4. The CDR3 totals 12 residues. Profiled with immunoSEQ multiplex PCR; TCRdb holds only in-frame clones, not every one. The data show millions of clones, roughly 95% seen once. The sample comprised naive CD8+ T cells sorted from blood. This rearrangement joins TRBV29-1 to TRBJ2-4; 12 bases are shared with TRBD2. The TCR sequence derives from a man between 18 and 29 years old in good health. CDR3 residues: CSVEGLAGALYF. CDR3 sequence (DNA): TGCAGCGTTGAAGGACTAGCGGGAGCTTTGTACTTC.